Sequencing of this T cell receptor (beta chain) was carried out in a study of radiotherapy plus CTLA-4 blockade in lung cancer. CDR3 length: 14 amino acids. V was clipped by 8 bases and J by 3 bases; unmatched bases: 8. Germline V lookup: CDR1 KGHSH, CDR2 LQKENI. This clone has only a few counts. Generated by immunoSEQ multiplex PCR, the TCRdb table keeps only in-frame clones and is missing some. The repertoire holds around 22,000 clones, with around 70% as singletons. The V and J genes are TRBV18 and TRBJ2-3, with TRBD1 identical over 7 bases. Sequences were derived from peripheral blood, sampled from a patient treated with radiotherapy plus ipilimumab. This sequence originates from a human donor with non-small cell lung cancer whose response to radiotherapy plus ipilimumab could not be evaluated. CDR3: CASSGQDGTDTQYF. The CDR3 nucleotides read TGTGCCAGCAGCGGACAGGACGGGACAGATACGCAGTATTTT. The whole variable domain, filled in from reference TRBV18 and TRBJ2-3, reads NAGVMQNPRHLVRRRGQEARLRCSPMKGHSHVYWYRQLPEEGLKFMVYLQKENIIDESGMPKERFSAEFPKEGPSILRIQQVVRGDSAAYFCASSGQDGTDTQYFGPGTRLTVL.